This T cell receptor beta chain was sequenced during a study of shared clonotypes between healthy human individuals. General study findings and limits: Rarefaction showed sorted-subset sequencing was incomplete despite large depth. Non-shared clonotypes were found to have lower generation probabilities than the clonotypes that were shared by all four of the sorted-subset donors.

The method was immunoSEQ multiplex PCR; TCRdb's version includes in-frame clones alone and lacks a portion of them. The table has about 2 million clones, 95% seen once. On this clone: The antigen is not known.

A CD45RA+ naive subset and a CD45RA-negative memory subset were split from CD4+ cells. Germline V gene sequence: CDR1 SEHNR, CDR2 FQNEAQ (reference sequence). Trimming at V came to 5 bases and at J to 8 bases, leaving 10 bases not matched to a gene. The CDR3 runs 15 residues. This chain connects TRBV7-9 to TRBJ2-1; 9 bases are shared with TRBD1. The TCR sequence derives from a man between 18 and 35 years old in good health. The specimen sequenced was naive CD4+ T cells sorted from blood. Subset reported: CD45RA+ positively selected. The CDR3 bases are TGTGCCAGCAGCATCGGGACAGGGAGGGGAGATGAGCAGTTCTTC. It is translated as CASSIGTGRGDEQFF. Full variable domain (rest looked up from reference TRBV7-9 and TRBJ2-1): DTGVSQNPRHKITKRGQNVTFRCDPISEHNRLYWYRQTLGQGPEFLTYFQNEAQLEKSRLLSDRFSAERPKGSFSTLEIQRTEQGDSAMYLCASSIGTGRGDEQFFGPGTRLTVL.